The 13 T cell receptor beta chains below all came from one sample that was sequenced in a study of blood T cell repertoires in COVID-19. The method was immunoSEQ multiplex PCR; TCRdb's version includes in-frame clones alone and lacks a portion of them. The sample consists of about 100,000 clones, 80% of them appearing once. Sequencing input: peripheral blood. These receptors all stem from a man between 65 and 80 years old with active or convalescent COVID-19.

The V gene is TRBV11-2, the J gene TRBJ2-1; 11 positions agree with TRBD1. V shed 2 bases and J 6 bases; nucleotides not matched to a gene: 12. Germline V gene sequence: CDR1 SGHAT, CDR2 FQNNGV. The CDR3 extends over 18 amino acids. The CDR3 loop reads CASSLFGPGQGGFNEQFF. CDR3 nucleotide sequence: TGTGCCAGCAGCTTATTCGGCCCGGGACAGGGGGGTTTCAATGAGCAGTTCTTC.

In its sample, this clone was seen many times. The V and J genes are TRBV19 and TRBJ1-2, with 7 bases lining up with TRBD1. The CDR3 spans 13 residues. The V gene end was trimmed by 6 bases and the J gene end by 3 bases; junction bases not matched to a gene: 4. CDR1 LNHDA and CDR2 SQIVND come from the germline V gene (reference sequence). The CDR3: CASRGQKDYGYTF. For the CDR3, the DNA is TGTGCCAGTAGGGGACAGAAGGACTATGGCTACACCTTC. The whole variable domain, filled in from reference TRBV19 and TRBJ1-2, reads DGGITQSPKYLFRKEGQNVTLSCEQNLNHDAMYWYRQDPGQGLRLIYYSQIVNDFQKGDIAEGYSVSREKKESFPLTVTSAQKNPTAFYLCASRGQKDYGYTFGSGTRLTVV.

This clone has only one observation. The chain links TRBV2 to TRBJ1-4; TRBD1 matches 8 bases. The CDR3 has 15 residues. V trimming: 4 bases; J trimming: 6 bases; junction bases outside the gene matches: 7. Germline CDR1 reads SNHLY; CDR2 reads FYNNEI. The CDR3 nucleotides read TGTGCCAGCAGTGTGGGGACAGGATGGGATGAAAAACTGTTTTTT. Protein sequence: CASSVGTGWDEKLFF.

This clone was found once. This chain joins TRBV27 and TRBJ1-6; 11 positions agree with TRBD1. J was trimmed by 7 bases and V by 6 bases; bases with no gene match: 11. CDR1 is MNHEY and CDR2 is SMNVEV in the germline V gene (reference sequence). This CDR3 has 17 residues. The CDR3 DNA sequence: TGTGCCAGCAGAACTATAAAGGACAGGGGGCTAAATTCACCCCTCCACTTT. The encoded protein is CASRTIKDRGLNSPLHF.

This clone showed up just a few times. The V call is TRBV10-3, the J call TRBJ2-1, with TRBD2 matching over 7 bases. This CDR3 contains 12 residues. V shed 6 bases, J shed 5 bases, and the junction held 1 base outside the gene matches. Germline values: CDR1 ENHRY, CDR2 SYGVKD. The CDR3 coding sequence is TGTGCCATCAGGGCGGGAGACAATGAGCAGTTCTTC. It translates to CAIRAGDNEQFF.

The rearrangement uses TRBV5-8 and TRBJ1-2, with 7 bases that match TRBD1. V lost 1 base and J lost 3; bases outside the gene matches: 3. Germline assignment: CDR1 SGHTS and CDR2 YDEGEE. The CDR3 totals 14 residues. CDR3 loop: CASSLTDRDYGYTF. The DNA of the CDR3 is TGTGCCAGCAGCTTGACCGACAGGGACTATGGCTACACCTTC.

This rearrangement joins TRBV5-1 to TRBJ2-1; 14 nucleotides agree with TRBD2. The CDR3 has 18 amino acids. Trimming took 3 bases from V and 1 from J; bases not matched to a gene: 6. Germline V lookup: CDR1 SGHRS, CDR2 YFSETQ. CDR3 in amino acids: CASSWGTSGRGSYNEQFF. CDR3 coding DNA: TGCGCCAGCAGCTGGGGGACTAGCGGGAGAGGATCCTACAATGAGCAGTTCTTC.

Only one count was recorded for this clone. The chain links TRBV5-1 to TRBJ2-7; D is perhaps TRBD2 (7 bases). This CDR3 comprises 13 residues. V lost 6 bases to trimming and J lost 3 bases, with 13 bases between them. Germline CDR1 reads SGHRS; CDR2 reads YFSETQ. CDR3 nucleotide sequence: TGCGCCAGCAAGGGGGGGTCGAGCTACGAGCAGTACTTC. Translation: CASKGGSSYEQYF.

The chain links TRBV6-6 to TRBJ1-6; 7 bases are shared with TRBD1. This CDR3 has 20 residues. CDR1 is MNHNY, CDR2 SVGAGI, per germline (reference sequence). With 6 bases clipped from V and 0 bases from J, the junction kept 17 bases outside the gene matches. For the CDR3, the DNA is TGTGCCAGCAGCCGCGACAGGGTTTGGGAGGAAGACTCCTATAATTCACCCCTCCACTTT. It translates to CASSRDRVWEEDSYNSPLHF.

The chain recombines TRBV27 with TRBJ1-3; D unresolved. V lost 5 bases and J 3 bases, leaving 11 bases between the germline ends. The germline V gene has CDR1 MNHEY and CDR2 SMNVEV (reference sequence). The CDR3 is 14 amino acids. For the CDR3, the DNA is TGTGCCAGCAGTACGTGGCCAGGTGGAAACACCATATATTTT. It specifies CASSTWPGGNTIYF.

This clone occurred once. This chain joins TRBV7-2 and TRBJ2-1; tentative D call: TRBD1 (6 bases). The V gene's germline CDR1 is SGHTA and CDR2 FQGNSA. Trimming shortened V by 4 bases and J by 3 bases, and 16 bases separated the two germline ends. The CDR3 sequence is 16 residues long. DNA for the CDR3: TGTGCCAGCAGCTCGCGTGGGCAGGGGTACTACAATGAGCAGTTCTTC. Translating it yields CASSSRGQGYYNEQFF.

Here the CDR3 DNA reads TGTGCCAGCAGTTATTTTAGCAACGACAATGAGCAGTTCTTC. Translating gives CASSYFSNDNEQFF. The chain joins TRBV6-5 to TRBJ2-1; D is uncertain. CDR3 length: 14 amino acids. Germline loops: CDR1 MNHEY, CDR2 SVGAGI. V lost 3 bases to trimming and J lost 5 bases, with 11 bases between them.

The J gene is TRBJ1-3, the V gene TRBV5-1; weak D call: TRBD1 (5 bases). Germline V gene data show CDR1 as SGHRS and CDR2 as YFSETQ. V dropped 6 bases and J dropped 0 bases, with 13 bases sitting between them. The CDR3 spans 15 residues. The CDR3 here is CASKVDGGSGNTIYF. The CDR3 DNA reads TGCGCCAGCAAAGTTGACGGGGGCTCTGGAAACACCATATATTTT.